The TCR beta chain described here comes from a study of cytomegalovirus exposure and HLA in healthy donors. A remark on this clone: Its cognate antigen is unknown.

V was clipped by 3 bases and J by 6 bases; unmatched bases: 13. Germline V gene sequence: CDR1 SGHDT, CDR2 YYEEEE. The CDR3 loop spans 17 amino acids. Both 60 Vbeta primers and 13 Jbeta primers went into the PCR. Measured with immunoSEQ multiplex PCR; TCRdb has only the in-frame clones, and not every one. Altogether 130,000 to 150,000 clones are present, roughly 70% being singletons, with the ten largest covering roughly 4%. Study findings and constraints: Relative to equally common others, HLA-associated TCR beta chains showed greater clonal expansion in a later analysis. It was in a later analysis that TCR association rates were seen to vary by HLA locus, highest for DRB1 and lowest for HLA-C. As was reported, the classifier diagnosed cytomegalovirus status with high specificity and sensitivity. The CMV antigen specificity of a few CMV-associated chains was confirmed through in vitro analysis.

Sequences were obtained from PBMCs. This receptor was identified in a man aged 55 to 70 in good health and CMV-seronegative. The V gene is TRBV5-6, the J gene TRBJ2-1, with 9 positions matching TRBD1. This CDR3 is CASSSYVGTGQVNEQFF. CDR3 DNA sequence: TGTGCCAGCAGCTCCTACGTCGGGACAGGGCAAGTCAATGAGCAGTTCTTC.